This T cell receptor (beta chain) was captured in a study of blood T cells in healthy people across ages. For the second PCR, which ran for roughly 6 to 12 cycles, a sample-barcoded 5' primer and a J-beta primer mix were used. TCRdb fed the 5' RACE reads into MiXCR, producing one record per CDR3 protein. The data show hundreds of thousands of distinct CDR3 sequences, around three fifths seen once. The sequenced material came from blood. The receptor was derived from a middle-aged man in good health.

The CDR3 bases are TGTGCCACCAGCACCCGGACAGAGGAGCATAGGGGTAGCTCCTACAATGAGCAGTTCTTC. Translated, it gives CATSTRTEEHRGSSYNEQFF. The chain links TRBV15 to TRBJ2-1; possibly TRBD1 for D (6 bases). Germline V CDR1 and CDR2: LNHNV, YYDKDF (reference sequence). Trimming shortened V by 4 bases and J by 0 bases, and 25 bases separated the two germline ends. There are 20 residues in the CDR3.